Below, 22 T cell receptor beta chains from the same sample are listed, as sequenced in a study of control samples from healthy donors and cancer patients. Produced via immunoSEQ multiplex PCR; TCRdb's table is partial and in-frame only. The table records 150,000 to 200,000 clones, around 87% of them present only once. The sequencing input was blood. The receptors originated from a woman between 50 and 59 years old in good health.

The rearrangement links TRBV30 to TRBJ2-1, with TRBD2 matching over 7 bases. CDR1 GTSNPN and CDR2 SVGIG come from the germline V gene (reference sequence). The CDR3 contains 14 residues. V trimming: 2 bases; J trimming: 4 bases; junction bases outside the gene matches: 5. CDR3 region: CAWSPLAEYNEQFF. The CDR3 nucleotides read TGTGCCTGGAGTCCTCTAGCGGAATACAATGAGCAGTTCTTC. Full variable domain (remainder filled in from reference TRBV30 and TRBJ2-1): SQTIHQWPATLVQPVGSPLSLECTVEGTSNPNLYWYRQAAGRGLQLLFYSVGIGQISSEVPQNLSASRPQDRQFILSSKKLLLSDSGFYLCAWSPLAEYNEQFFGPGTRLTVL.

The J gene is TRBJ2-7, the V gene TRBV11-2; TRBD2 is a possible D gene (5 bases). CDR1 is SGHAT and CDR2 is FQNNGV in the germline V gene. CDR3 size: 12 residues. Trimming pared 5 bases from V and 7 bases from J, leaving 12 bases between. The DNA for the CDR3 is TGTGCCAGCAGCCGGGGAGTGGGGGAGCAGTACTTC. This codes for CASSRGVGEQYF.

The chain combines TRBV10-3 with TRBJ2-2, with 11 bases aligning to TRBD2. The ends lost 6 bases at V and 4 bases at J; junction bases unmatched: 10. CDR1 and CDR2 from the germline V gene are ENHRY and SYGVKD. The CDR3 contains 17 residues. CDR3 region: CAISSSTSGRATGELFF. The CDR3 DNA sequence: TGTGCCATCAGCTCAAGCACTAGCGGGAGAGCCACCGGGGAGCTGTTTTTT.

V and J are TRBV19 and TRBJ1-5; D gene uncertain. The ends were cut back, 10 bases at V and 0 bases at J, with 10 bases in the middle. CDR1 and CDR2 from the germline V gene are LNHDA and SQIVND (reference sequence). CDR3 size: 13 residues. CDR3 nucleotides: TGTGCCACCCAAAGCTATAGCAATCAGCCCCAGCATTTT. It encodes CATQSYSNQPQHF. Filled out from reference TRBV19 and TRBJ1-5, the complete variable domain reads DGGITQSPKYLFRKEGQNVTLSCEQNLNHDAMYWYRQDPGQGLRLIYYSQIVNDFQKGDIAEGYSVSREKKESFPLTVTSAQKNPTAFYLCATQSYSNQPQHFGDGTRLSIL.

J is TRBJ2-7 and V is TRBV15; tentative D call: TRBD1 (6 bases). The V gene's germline CDR1 is LNHNV and CDR2 YYDKDF (reference sequence). The CDR3 has 15 amino acids. The V and J ends lost 1 base and 5 bases respectively, with 15 bases between them. DNA of the CDR3: TGTGCCACCAGCAGAGGTCTACAGGGTACCGACGAGCAGTACTTC. Translation: CATSRGLQGTDEQYF. Full variable domain (rest looked up from reference TRBV15 and TRBJ2-7): DAMVIQNPRYQVTQFGKPVTLSCSQTLNHNVMYWYQQKSSQAPKLLFHYYDKDFNNEADTPDNFQSRRPNTSFCFLDIRSPGLGDTAMYLCATSRGLQGTDEQYFGPGTRLTVT.

The genes are TRBV7-9 and TRBJ1-1, with D tentatively TRBD1 (6 bases). The germline CDR1 and CDR2 sequences are SEHNR and FQNEAQ (reference sequence). The V end lost 1 base, the J end lost 6 bases, and 9 bases lay between the germline ends. The length of the CDR3 is 13 residues. The CDR3 reads CASSLDTGSEAFF. CDR3 DNA sequence: TGTGCCAGCAGCTTAGACACAGGGTCTGAAGCTTTCTTT.

The chain combines TRBV6-5 with TRBJ2-1; D uncertain. V lost 5 bases and J lost 5, with 13 bases in between. Germline V gene sequence: CDR1 MNHEY, CDR2 SVGAGI. CDR3 length equals 14 residues. The CDR3 protein is CASSRFTSNNEQFF. The CDR3 bases are TGTGCCAGCAGTCGCTTTACGTCAAACAATGAGCAGTTCTTC.

The V gene is TRBV6-1, the J gene TRBJ2-3, with D possibly TRBD1 on 5 matching bases. Trimming removed 5 bases at V and 1 base at J, with 16 bases between. The germline CDR1 and CDR2 sequences are MNHNS and SASEGT. The CDR3 loop spans 16 amino acids. The DNA for the CDR3 is TGTGCCAGCAGTAAAGGGGCCTCTCGGGGCACAGATACGCAGTATTTT. The encoded protein is CASSKGASRGTDTQYF.

The gene calls are TRBV7-2 and TRBJ2-5; 9 positions match TRBD2. The CDR3 sequence is 15 residues long. The germline V gene has CDR1 SGHTA and CDR2 FQGNSA. The J segment lost 2 bases and the V segment lost 8 bases, leaving 9 bases of the junction unmatched. In nucleotides, the CDR3 is TGTGCCAGCGGTTCGGGCGGGGGGGCTCAAGAGACCCAGTACTTC. The encoded protein is CASGSGGGAQETQYF.

This rearrangement joins TRBV5-1 to TRBJ1-4; no reliable D call. V lost 0 bases to trimming and J lost 4 bases, with 10 bases between them. This CDR3 contains 15 residues. The germline V gene encodes CDR1 SGHRS and CDR2 YFSETQ. The DNA of the CDR3 is TGCGCCAGCAGCTTGGAGTCCTACGATAATGAAAAACTGTTTTTT. Its translation is CASSLESYDNEKLFF.

Here the CDR3 reads CASSLPGGATNEKLFF. The CDR3 nucleotides read TGTGCCAGCAGTCTCCCCGGCGGGGCAACTAATGAAAAACTGTTTTTT. The rearrangement links TRBV28 to TRBJ1-4; D is undetermined. Germline V gene sequence: CDR1 MDHEN, CDR2 SYDVKM. Trimming pared 5 bases from V and 0 bases from J, leaving 13 bases between. The CDR3 loop spans 16 amino acids.

The rearrangement uses TRBV7-9 and TRBJ1-3; D remains unclear. Trimming removed 6 bases from V and 4 bases from J, with 10 bases in between. From germline, CDR1 is SEHNR and CDR2 FQNEAQ (reference sequence). The length of the CDR3 is 13 residues. The CDR3 coding sequence is TGTGCCAGCAGTCTTATGGGGGGAAACACCATATATTTT. Translation gives CASSLMGGNTIYF.

V usage is TRBV25-1 and J usage is TRBJ2-5; 7 bases fit TRBD1. This CDR3 has 12 amino acids. Germline CDR1 reads MGHDK; CDR2 reads SYGVNS. Germline trimming cut 2 bases from V and 7 bases from J; bases unmatched to any gene: 1. CDR3 sequence reads: CASSEAGGTQYF. In nucleotides, the CDR3 is TGTGCCAGCAGTGAAGCAGGGGGGACCCAGTACTTC.

V gene TRBV7-9 combines with J gene TRBJ2-7, with no clear D. There are 12 residues in the CDR3. CDR1 is SEHNR and CDR2 is FQNEAQ in the germline V gene (reference sequence). Trimming pared 7 bases from V and 2 bases from J, leaving 9 bases between. CDR3: CASTPSPYEQYF. The CDR3 nucleotides are TGTGCCAGCACCCCATCCCCCTACGAGCAGTACTTC.

Only a few counts were recorded for this clone. The V gene is TRBV6-6, the J gene TRBJ1-1; the D gene is possibly TRBD1 (5 bases). The CDR3 sequence is 14 residues long. V lost 4 bases and J 0 bases, leaving 9 bases between the germline ends. Germline CDR1 MNHNY, CDR2 SVGAGI (reference sequence). The CDR3 protein is CASSSGGMNTEAFF. CDR3 coding DNA: TGTGCCAGCAGTTCTGGGGGAATGAACACTGAAGCTTTCTTT.

The V and J genes are TRBV5-4 and TRBJ2-1; TRBD2 aligns across 10 bases. Germline V gene sequence: CDR1 SGHNT, CDR2 YYREEE (reference sequence). The CDR3 length is 16 residues. The trim removed 4 bases at V and 3 bases at J, leaving 7 bases unmatched. Written as DNA, the CDR3 is TGTGCCAGCAGCCCTCTTGAGCGGGGGGGCTACAATGAGCAGTTCTTC. It codes for CASSPLERGGYNEQFF.

The chain is built from TRBV6-2 or TRBV6-3 and TRBJ2-2; D remains ambiguous. The V end lost 4 bases, the J end lost 8 bases, and 11 bases lay between the germline ends. The CDR3 is made up of 13 amino acids. Germline CDR1 is MNHEY and CDR2 is SVGEGT. The CDR3 region is CASSSHQRGELFF. CDR3 DNA sequence: TGTGCCAGCAGTTCCCATCAAAGGGGGGAGCTGTTTTTT.

This clone appeared a few times. The sample contains more than one DNA sequence encoding this CDR3. The rearrangement uses TRBV9 and TRBJ2-3; no firm D call. Trimming cost V 0 bases and J 2 bases, with 10 bases left between them. This CDR3 is 15 amino acids long. Germline loops: CDR1 SGDLS, CDR2 YYNGEE. CDR3 sequence: CASSVVPQHTDTQYF. The CDR3 DNA reads as TGTGCCAGCAGCGTAGTCCCTCAGCACACAGATACGCAGTATTTT.

This chain's CDR3 is CASNRQGGGEQYF. The DNA of the CDR3 is TGTGCCAGTAACAGGCAGGGAGGTGGCGAGCAGTACTTC. The chain combines TRBV19 with TRBJ2-7; a weak D match, TRBD2 (6 bases). The length of the CDR3 is 13 residues. The germline gives CDR1 LNHDA, CDR2 SQIVND (reference sequence). V lost 7 bases to trimming and J lost 6 bases, with 16 bases between them.

The chain carries TRBV19 and TRBJ1-5; 8 nucleotides align to TRBD1. Germline V gene lookup returns CDR1 LNHDA and CDR2 SQIVND (reference sequence). J lost 5 bases, V lost 7 bases, and 7 bases had no gene match. This CDR3 has 14 residues. CDR3 region: CASTHGTGHQPQHF. In DNA form, the CDR3 reads TGTGCCAGTACACACGGGACAGGTCATCAGCCCCAGCATTTT.

This clone appeared once. The chain recombines TRBV5-1 with TRBJ2-7, with TRBD2 matching over 8 bases. The germline CDR1 and CDR2 sequences are SGHRS and YFSETQ. CDR3 size: 14 residues. After removal of 5 bases from V and 2 bases from J, the junction contained 6 bases not matched to a gene. The CDR3 nucleotides read TGCGCCAGCAGTGTATCCGGGAGGGCCTACGAGCAGTACTTC. Translated, it gives CASSVSGRAYEQYF.

The chain has TRBV7-2 and TRBJ1-4; perhaps TRBD1 as D (5 bases). The V and J ends lost 5 bases and 0 bases respectively, with 7 bases between them. Germline V gene sequence: CDR1 SGHTA, CDR2 FQGNSA. There are 14 residues in the CDR3. DNA of the CDR3: TGTGCCAGCAGCCTCAGGGCAACTAATGAAAAACTGTTTTTT. Translation: CASSLRATNEKLFF.